These 25 T cell receptor beta chains were all obtained from the same sample, sequenced in a study of blood T cell repertoires in COVID-19. Data came from immunoSEQ multiplex PCR; TCRdb stores just in-frame clones and leaves some out. The table lists a few hundred thousand clones, around 82% of them singletons. The sequenced sample consisted of peripheral blood. These receptors all stem from a human donor in a cohort sampled during active COVID-19.

The chain is built from TRBV3-1 (or the pseudogene TRBV3-2) and TRBJ1-5, with 7 bases matching TRBD1. V lost 6 bases and J lost 2; bases outside the gene matches: 1. Germline V CDR1 and CDR2: LGHDT, YNNKEL (reference sequence). The CDR3 extends over 13 amino acids. CDR3 in amino acids: CASRGTGNQPQHF. DNA of the CDR3: TGTGCCAGCAGGGGGACAGGCAATCAGCCCCAGCATTTT.

V gene TRBV9 combines with J gene TRBJ2-7; weak D call: TRBD1 (5 bases). CDR1 and CDR2 (germline): SGDLS, YYNGEE. This CDR3 has 12 residues. The V end was cut by 4 bases, the J end by 6 bases, with 11 bases between. CDR3 in DNA: TGTGCCAGCAGCCCACCAGACAGCGAGCAGTACTTC. Amino acids: CASSPPDSEQYF.

The CDR3 nucleotides read TGTGCCAGCTCACCCGCGGGCGGGGTCAGCTCCTACGAGCAGTACTTC. This sequence encodes CASSPAGGVSSYEQYF. The J gene is TRBJ2-7, the V gene TRBV18; a weak D match, TRBD2 (6 bases). The germline gives CDR1 KGHSH, CDR2 LQKENI. Trimming left V 3 bases short and J 0 bases short, with 15 bases between. The CDR3 totals 16 residues.

The CDR3 reads CASSIGARHQLYTEAFF. CDR3 bases: TGTGCCAGTAGTATAGGGGCCAGACACCAATTATACACTGAAGCTTTCTTT. The genes are TRBV19 and TRBJ1-1; D not resolved. The CDR3 loop spans 17 amino acids. Germline V CDR1 and CDR2: LNHDA, SQIVND (reference sequence). V was cut by 1 base and J by 3 bases, with 18 bases left in between.

By sample share, this clone is medium-sized (0.01 to 0.1%). The chain carries TRBV11-2 and TRBJ1-2, with D unresolved. The CDR3 extends over 16 amino acids. The V gene's germline CDR1 is SGHAT and CDR2 FQNNGV. Trimming removed 3 bases from V and 6 bases from J, with 20 bases in between. As DNA, the CDR3 is TGTGCCAGCAGCTTTAGAAACGGGGTTGGTAATGATGGCTACACCTTC. Residues: CASSFRNGVGNDGYTF.

This clone came up once. V gene TRBV2 combines with J gene TRBJ1-5; D remains ambiguous. Trimming removed 4 bases at V and 10 bases at J, with 8 bases between. Germline lookup yields CDR1 SNHLY and CDR2 FYNNEI. The CDR3 extends over 11 amino acids. As DNA, the CDR3 is TGTGCCAGCAGTGGTGACACACCCCAGCATTTT. The encoded protein is CASSGDTPQHF.

The chain uses TRBV19 and TRBJ1-1, with 10 bases identical to TRBD1. The CDR3 contains 14 residues. Trimming at V came to 7 bases and at J to 1 base, leaving 3 bases not matched to a gene. In germline, CDR1 is LNHDA, CDR2 SQIVND (reference sequence). The chain's CDR3 is CASKRQGANTEAFF. The CDR3 region has the DNA TGTGCCAGTAAACGACAGGGGGCGAACACTGAAGCTTTCTTT.

The sample holds many counts of this clone. The rearrangement joins TRBV6-1 to TRBJ1-1, with D hard to call. V shed 2 bases and J shed 3 bases, with 13 bases lying between them. Germline assignment: CDR1 MNHNS and CDR2 SASEGT. The CDR3 sequence is 15 residues long. CDR3 DNA: TGTGCCAGCAGTGAACGGAGTGGGTTTGACACTGAAGCTTTCTTT. It yields the protein CASSERSGFDTEAFF.

V and J are TRBV6-1 and TRBJ2-7; the D gene is possibly TRBD1 (6 bases). CDR1 is MNHNS, CDR2 SASEGT, per germline. The CDR3 is 13 amino acids. The V and J ends lost 2 bases and 5 bases respectively, with 10 bases between them. CDR3 in amino acids: CASSENRDHEQYF. CDR3 coding DNA: TGTGCCAGCAGTGAAAACAGGGACCACGAGCAGTACTTC.

The chain links TRBV7-2 to TRBJ1-1; no clear D. There are 15 residues in the CDR3. The V end was cut by 1 base, the J end by 1 base, with 10 bases between. Germline V gene data show CDR1 as SGHTA and CDR2 as FQGNSA. CDR3 sequence: CASSLGAGRNTEAFF. CDR3 in DNA: TGTGCCAGCAGCTTAGGGGCCGGGAGGAACACTGAAGCTTTCTTT.

The V and J genes are TRBV18 and TRBJ2-7; D may be TRBD1 (6 bases). The CDR3 is made up of 14 amino acids. V was cut by 3 bases and J by 3 bases, with 12 bases left in between. CDR1 and CDR2 (germline): KGHSH, LQKENI. The CDR3 nucleotides read TGTGCCAGCTCACCGGGGGAAGGGGGCTACGAGCAGTACTTC. Its protein product is CASSPGEGGYEQYF. The whole variable domain, remainder taken from reference TRBV18 and TRBJ2-7, is NAGVMQNPRHLVRRRGQEARLRCSPMKGHSHVYWYRQLPEEGLKFMVYLQKENIIDESGMPKERFSAEFPKEGPSILRIQQVVRGDSAAYFCASSPGEGGYEQYFGPGTRLTVT.

V gene TRBV4-2 combines with J gene TRBJ2-2, with D maybe TRBD2 (5 bases). V gave up 4 bases and J gave up 5 bases, with 17 bases separating them. The CDR3 sequence is 16 residues long. CDR1 LGHNA and CDR2 YNFKEQ come from the germline V gene. CDR3 in DNA: TGTGCCAGCAGCCCTGCGGCCCGGGGATCAACCGGGGAGCTGTTTTTT. This codes for CASSPAARGSTGELFF.

This clone has a single count. The chain links TRBV5-1 to TRBJ1-2; possible D gene TRBD1, 6 bases. Trimming removed 1 base at V and 1 base at J, with 11 bases between. The germline V gene encodes CDR1 SGHRS and CDR2 YFSETQ. The CDR3 consists of 15 residues. Here the CDR3 reads CASSLTDRNNYGYTF. Written as DNA, the CDR3 is TGCGCCAGCAGCTTGACGGACAGAAATAACTATGGCTACACCTTC.

The genes are TRBV3-1 (or the pseudogene TRBV3-2) and TRBJ1-2; no definite D call. In germline, CDR1 is LGHDT, CDR2 YNNKEL (reference sequence). This CDR3 region has 13 residues. Trimming cost V 5 bases and J 7 bases, with 14 bases left between them. As DNA, the CDR3 is TGTGCCAGCAGCGAGGGTAGCGGAGCTGGCTACACCTTC. Translating gives CASSEGSGAGYTF.

The chain couples TRBV24-1 to TRBJ1-5, with D possibly being TRBD1 (6 bases). In germline, CDR1 is KGHDR, CDR2 SFDVKD. The CDR3 is 14 residues long. Trimming removed 3 bases from V and 6 bases from J, with 11 bases in between. The CDR3 loop is CATSDRGGFQPQHF. CDR3 DNA: TGTGCCACCAGTGATCGAGGGGGATTTCAGCCCCAGCATTTT.

This clone was seen once. The rearrangement joins TRBV21-1 to TRBJ2-1; the table's D call, TRBD1, was not checked against the DNA. TRBV21-1 is a listed pseudogene. This CDR3 has 10 amino acids. In nucleotides, the CDR3 is TGTGCCAGCATCAACAATGAGCAGTTCTTC. This codes for CASINNEQFF.

V usage is TRBV6-5 and J usage is TRBJ2-7; D not resolved. Germline values: CDR1 MNHEY, CDR2 SVGAGI. Trimming took off 0 bases at V and 6 bases at J, with 6 bases between the two ends. The CDR3 has 12 amino acids. The CDR3 is CASSYSQVEQYF. CDR3 bases: TGTGCCAGCAGTTACTCTCAGGTCGAGCAGTACTTC.

The rearrangement uses TRBV10-3 and TRBJ2-7, with a weak D call TRBD1 (6 bases). The CDR3 has 15 residues. V lost 5 bases, J lost 0 bases, and 14 bases lay in between. Germline V gene data show CDR1 as ENHRY and CDR2 as SYGVKD. For the CDR3, the DNA is TGTGCCATCAGTACCCCCGACAGGTCCTCCTACGAGCAGTACTTC. Its translation is CAISTPDRSSYEQYF.

The chain combines TRBV29-1 with TRBJ2-2; D is possibly TRBD2 (5 bases). V lost 3 bases and J 2 bases, leaving 10 bases between the germline ends. The germline CDR1 and CDR2 sequences are SQVTM and ANQGSEA. The CDR3 is made up of 14 amino acids. The CDR3 DNA reads as TGCAGCGTTGAGCTGTCGGGAAACACCGGGGAGCTGTTTTTT. Translated, it gives CSVELSGNTGELFF.

The chain uses TRBV28 and TRBJ2-7; 8 bases line up with TRBD1. This CDR3 has 14 residues. V shed 4 bases and J 3 bases; nucleotides not matched to a gene: 5. Germline assignment: CDR1 MDHEN and CDR2 SYDVKM. Here the CDR3 reads CASSSTGTGYEQYF. The DNA for the CDR3 is TGTGCCAGCAGTTCCACCGGGACAGGCTACGAGCAGTACTTC.

The V call is TRBV29-1, the J call TRBJ2-1; TRBD2 agrees at 11 bases. CDR3 length equals 15 residues. In germline, CDR1 is SQVTM, CDR2 ANQGSEA. The trim removed 7 bases at V and 2 bases at J, leaving 7 bases unmatched. CDR3: CSASGLAETYNEQFF. CDR3 in DNA: TGCAGCGCCTCGGGACTAGCGGAAACCTACAATGAGCAGTTCTTC.

This rearrangement joins TRBV3-1 (or the pseudogene TRBV3-2) to TRBJ1-2; possible D gene TRBD1, 5 bases. Germline CDR1 LGHDT, CDR2 YNNKEL (reference sequence). The CDR3 is 13 residues long. Trimming took off 3 bases at V and 8 bases at J, with 13 bases between the two ends. This CDR3 is CASSQTQGAGYTF. The CDR3, as DNA: TGTGCCAGCAGCCAGACCCAGGGTGCGGGCTACACCTTC.

This chain joins TRBV7-9 and TRBJ2-3; a possible D gene is TRBD1 (5 bases). The germline CDR1 and CDR2 sequences are SEHNR and FQNEAQ (reference sequence). This CDR3 is built from 15 residues. The germline V and J ends were trimmed by 5 bases and 0 bases, with 12 bases remaining between them. CDR3 nucleotide sequence: TGTGCCAGCAGCCGCCTCAGGGTTAGCACAGATACGCAGTATTTT. This gives the protein CASSRLRVSTDTQYF.

The CDR3 sequence is CASSPPGLAGELFF. As DNA, the CDR3 is TGTGCCAGCTCACCGCCGGGACTAGCCGGGGAGCTGTTTTTT. The chain joins TRBV18 to TRBJ2-2; 8 positions match TRBD2. Per germline, CDR1 KGHSH and CDR2 LQKENI. The CDR3 runs to 14 residues. The trim removed 3 bases at V and 6 bases at J, leaving 3 bases unmatched.

The rearrangement uses TRBV19 and TRBJ1-6; TRBD1 might be the D (6 bases). The CDR3 extends over 16 amino acids. Trimming cost V 5 bases and J 4 bases, with 15 bases left between them. The germline CDR1 and CDR2 sequences are LNHDA and SQIVND (reference sequence). CDR3 DNA: TGTGCCAGTAGTGATACAGGGCGAGTATATAATTCACCCCTCCACTTT. Translated, it gives CASSDTGRVYNSPLHF.